This entry lists 14 T cell receptor beta chains sequenced from one sample in a study of blood T cell repertoires in COVID-19. Assay used: immunoSEQ multiplex PCR; TCRdb lists only in-frame clones, some missing. This table has 15,000 or so clones, around 94% appearing once. Source material: peripheral blood. The receptors originated from a human donor with active COVID-19. The donor label of this sample is uncertain.

The chain couples TRBV10-3 to TRBJ1-1; D gene ambiguous. Trimming took 6 bases from V and 4 from J, leaving 6 bases between them. The CDR3 length is 11 residues. Per the germline V gene, CDR1 is ENHRY and CDR2 is SYGVKD. The CDR3 DNA sequence: TGTGCCATCAGCCGGGGCACTGAAGCTTTCTTT. The encoded protein is CAISRGTEAFF.

The V gene is TRBV9, the J gene TRBJ2-3; 7 nucleotides match TRBD1. This CDR3 is built from 16 residues. Germline V gene sequence: CDR1 SGDLS, CDR2 YYNGEE. V gave up 4 bases and J gave up 0 bases; unmatched junction bases: 8. CDR3 loop: CASSLPGQLSTDTQYF. CDR3 nucleotides: TGTGCCAGCAGCCTACCGGGACAGTTAAGCACAGATACGCAGTATTTT.

The CDR3 protein is CASSPGTGDYGYTF. CDR3 nucleotide sequence: TGTGCCAGCAGCCCCGGGACAGGAGACTATGGCTACACCTTC. The chain links TRBV5-4 to TRBJ1-2, with 8 bases matching TRBD1. With V trimmed by 4 bases and J by 3 bases, 5 bases remained unmatched. The germline V gene encodes CDR1 SGHNT and CDR2 YYREEE (reference sequence). The CDR3 runs to 14 residues.

This chain joins TRBV10-3 and TRBJ2-7, with TRBD2 matching over 10 bases. This CDR3 is built from 17 residues. The ends lost 3 bases at V and 0 bases at J; junction bases unmatched: 8. The germline V gene encodes CDR1 ENHRY and CDR2 SYGVKD. The CDR3 reads CAISETLAGESSYEQYF. The CDR3 DNA reads as TGTGCCATCAGTGAAACCCTAGCGGGAGAATCCTCCTACGAGCAGTACTTC.

V usage is TRBV5-1 and J usage is TRBJ2-1, with a tentative D call TRBD1 (6 bases). CDR1 is SGHRS and CDR2 is YFSETQ in the germline V gene. This CDR3 spans 14 amino acids. V lost 2 bases to trimming and J lost 0 bases, with 6 bases between them. Here the CDR3 reads CASSLGGSYNEQFF. In DNA, the CDR3 is TGCGCCAGCAGCTTAGGGGGCTCCTACAATGAGCAGTTCTTC.

This CDR3 is CASSVTGTGYYTGELFF. CDR3 in DNA: TGTGCCAGCAGCGTTACCGGGACAGGGTATTACACCGGGGAGCTGTTTTTT. V usage is TRBV11-2 and J usage is TRBJ2-2, with 9 positions matching TRBD1. The CDR3 length is 17 residues. Unmatched junction bases numbered 10, after V lost 5 bases and J lost 3 bases. Looked up from germline, CDR1 is SGHAT and CDR2 is FQNNGV.

The rearrangement links TRBV30 to TRBJ2-2; TRBD2 is a possible D gene (7 bases). Germline loops: CDR1 GTSNPN, CDR2 SVGIG (reference sequence). Trimming removed 3 bases from V and 4 bases from J, with 21 bases in between. This CDR3 region has 17 residues. The CDR3 region has the DNA TGTGCCTGGAGCCGGGGGGCGGGAGCTGCGACCACCGGGGAGCTGTTTTTT. Amino acids: CAWSRGAGAATTGELFF.

This clone came up once. The rearrangement links TRBV28 to TRBJ2-7; TRBD1 is a possible D gene (5 bases). The CDR3 length is 12 residues. V lost 1 base and J 9 bases, leaving 10 bases between the germline ends. Germline V gives CDR1 MDHEN, CDR2 SYDVKM. DNA of the CDR3: TGTGCCAGCAGTTTATCGCCTCAGGGGCAGTACTTC. It codes for CASSLSPQGQYF.

The J gene is TRBJ2-5, the V gene TRBV30, with 8 bases fitting TRBD1. The CDR3 extends over 11 amino acids. With 0 bases clipped from V and 11 bases from J, the junction kept 2 bases outside the gene matches. The V gene's germline CDR1 is GTSNPN and CDR2 SVGIG (reference sequence). In DNA form, the CDR3 reads TGTGCCTGGAGTGTACAGGGGGATCAGTACTTC. Translating it yields CAWSVQGDQYF. The full variable domain, with the rest looked up from reference TRBV30 and TRBJ2-5, is SQTIHQWPATLVQPVGSPLSLECTVEGTSNPNLYWYRQAAGRGLQLLFYSVGIGQISSEVPQNLSASRPQDRQFILSSKKLLLSDSGFYLCAWSVQGDQYFGPGTRLLVL.

V and J are TRBV19 and TRBJ2-5, with 8 bases identical to TRBD1. Germline loops: CDR1 LNHDA, CDR2 SQIVND (reference sequence). The length of the CDR3 is 14 residues. V was pared by 3 bases and J by 2 bases, with 2 bases of the junction left unmatched. CDR3 DNA sequence: TGTGCCAGTAGTATTGGGACAGGACAAGAGACCCAGTACTTC. The encoded protein is CASSIGTGQETQYF.

V and J are TRBV7-9 and TRBJ1-4; 9 bases are a match to TRBD1. Germline CDR1 reads SEHNR; CDR2 reads FQNEAQ (reference sequence). The CDR3 spans 19 residues. The junction had 10 bases not matched to a gene; V was cut back by 0 bases and J by 2 bases. CDR3 residues: CASSLAVTGGSATNEKLFF. The CDR3 nucleotides read TGTGCCAGCAGCTTAGCCGTCACAGGGGGCTCGGCGACTAATGAAAAACTGTTTTTT.

The V and J genes are TRBV5-4 and TRBJ2-1; 9 nucleotides agree with TRBD2. The V gene's germline CDR1 is SGHNT and CDR2 YYREEE (reference sequence). J gave up 2 bases and V 4 bases, and 4 bases lay outside the gene matches. This CDR3 spans 15 amino acids. The CDR3, as DNA: TGTGCCAGCAGCAGAGGGACTAGCCCCTACAATGAGCAGTTCTTC. Residues: CASSRGTSPYNEQFF.

This chain connects TRBV5-1 to TRBJ2-7, with D possibly TRBD2 on 6 matching bases. The V end was cut by 4 bases, the J end by 10 bases, with 18 bases between. The CDR3 has 13 amino acids. CDR1 and CDR2 (germline): SGHRS, YFSETQ. The CDR3 coding sequence is TGCGCCAGCAGCCCAAACCGGGACTCCGTTCAGTACTTC. It is translated as CASSPNRDSVQYF.

The CDR3 nucleotides read TGTGCCACCAGCAGAGCCGGGTTTGGAGACATTCAGTACTTC. Amino acid sequence: CATSRAGFGDIQYF. V is TRBV15 and J is TRBJ2-4; unclear D gene. Germline values: CDR1 LNHNV, CDR2 YYDKDF (reference sequence). CDR3 length: 14 amino acids. V shed 1 base and J shed 8 bases, with 12 bases lying between them.